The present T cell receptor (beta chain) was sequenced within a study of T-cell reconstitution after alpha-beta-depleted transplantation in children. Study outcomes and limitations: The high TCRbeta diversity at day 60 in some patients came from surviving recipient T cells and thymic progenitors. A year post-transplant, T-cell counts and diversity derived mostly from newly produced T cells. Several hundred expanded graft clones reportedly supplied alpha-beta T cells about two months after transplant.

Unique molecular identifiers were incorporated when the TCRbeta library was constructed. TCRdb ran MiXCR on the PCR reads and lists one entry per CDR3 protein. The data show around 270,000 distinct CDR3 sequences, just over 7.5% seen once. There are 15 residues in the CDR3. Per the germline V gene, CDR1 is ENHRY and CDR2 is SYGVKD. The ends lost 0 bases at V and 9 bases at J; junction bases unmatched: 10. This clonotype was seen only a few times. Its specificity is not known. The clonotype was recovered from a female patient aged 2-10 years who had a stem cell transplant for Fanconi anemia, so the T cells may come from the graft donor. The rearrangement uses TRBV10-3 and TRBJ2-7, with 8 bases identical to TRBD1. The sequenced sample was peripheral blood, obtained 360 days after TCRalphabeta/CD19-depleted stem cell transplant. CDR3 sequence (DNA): TGTGCCATCAGTGAGTCGGGTGACAGGGGTCGTCGGCAGTACTTC. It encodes CAISESGDRGRRQYF.